This TCR beta chain emerged from a study of regulatory and conventional T cells in breast cancer (dated by TCRdb to the mid-2010s). In regard to this clonotype: No antigen is known for it. Nothing much larger sits one base from this clone, and base qualities are not available.

The trim is 0 bases for V and 1 base for J, with a gap of 9 bases between the germline ends. For CDR1 and CDR2, the germline V gene lists KGHSH and LQKENI. Taken from cysteine to phenylalanine, the CDR3 has 16 residues. The entry retains the CDR3 DNA only, 48 bases that are in frame from base 1. To prepare the library, PCR was applied. The run used an Illumina MiSeq. TCRdb reprocessing: public reads trimmed at Q25 with fastp, clones called with MiXCR, in-frame beta chains kept. Entries are consolidated by CDR3 protein sequence, retaining the most common genes and DNA. This sample gives fewer than 20,000 distinct CDR3 sequences in total; around a third of them show up just once. Roughly 1.5% of the sample is in the top ten clones.

The sequencing input was conventional T cells from blood. The origin of this receptor is a female donor in good health. The V and J segments used are TRBV18 and TRBJ1-4; matching of 6 bases hints at TRBD1 as the D gene. In nucleotides, the sequence is TGTGCCAGCTCACCACCAACACAGGGAACTAATGAAAAACTGTTTTTT. Protein translation: CASSPPTQGTNEKLFF.